This TCR beta chain emerged from a study of cytomegalovirus exposure and HLA in healthy donors. Across the study: One earlier analysis, a look at around 180 million T cells, found about 100 million unique TCR beta sequences. Genotyping showed around 81% of roughly 400 donors falling in the Caucasian-associated ancestry cluster. Whole-study results and caveats: When analyzed later, a missense DCLRE1C variant was found to be linked to TCR beta V- and J-gene trimming.

In the PCR, 60 Vbeta and 13 Jbeta primers were used. TCRdb's copy holds only in-frame clones and misses some; the assay was immunoSEQ multiplex PCR. This table lists approximately 140,000 clones. While unrecorded immune exposures were likely, the donors were nominally healthy when sampled. With respect to this clone: Antigen specificity is unknown.

CDR3 length equals 15 residues. J was trimmed by 10 bases and V by 5 bases; bases with no gene match: 11. From germline, CDR1 is MDHEN and CDR2 SYDVKM. J is TRBJ1-6 and V is TRBV28; 7 bases are shared with TRBD1. This clonotype was sampled from a woman in her forties in good health and CMV-seronegative. The sample taken for sequencing was PBMCs. CDR3 DNA sequence: TGTGCCAGCAGTCTCCCGACAGGGACGCGGTCACCCCTCCACTTT. Protein: CASSLPTGTRSPLHF.